This TCR beta chain was captured by sequencing in a study of blood T cells in healthy people across ages. Caucasian individuals from Russia who were healthy and aged about 6 to 90 acted as donors. A sample-barcoded 5' primer and a J-beta primer mix were used in a second PCR of roughly 7 to 12 cycles. TCRdb fed the 5' RACE reads into MiXCR, producing one record per CDR3 protein. The table lists fewer than 800,000 distinct CDR3 sequences, approximately 25% of them singletons. Germline V gene lookup returns CDR1 LGHDT and CDR2 YNNKEL (reference sequence). The CDR3 has 13 amino acids. The same sample was also used in a study of T cells of mothers and their children.

Sequencing used blood. The clonotype was recovered from a boy younger than 18 in good health. The chain links TRBV3-1 to TRBJ2-5; D gene uncertain. The last part of the DNA fits TRBJ2-1 better; the J call may be wrong. This CDR3 is CASSQGSRNEQFF. The CDR3 DNA reads TGTGCCAGCAGCCAAGGGAGTAGGAATGAGCAGTTCTTC.